A selection of T cell receptor beta chains follows, all from one sample in a study of blood T cells in healthy people across ages. MiXCR was run by TCRdb on the 5' RACE reads, yielding one entry per CDR3 protein. The sample shows approximately 850,000 distinct CDR3 sequences, roughly 50% of them seen only once. What was sequenced was blood. Receptors originate from a man aged 25 to 40 in good health. Both conserved end residues are part of each CDR3. The D gene is left open where the match is weak. A clone size is listed for some rows: how often the clone was seen (once, few, many), or a class if it is expanded.

TRBV30	few	TRBJ2-7	TRBD2	CAWSDGTSGYEQYF	TGTGCCTGGAGTGACGGGACTAGTGGTTACGAGCAGTACTTC
TRBV12-3/TRBV12-4	.	TRBJ2-3	TRBD1	CASTPGTGFTQVQYF	TGTGCCAGCACCCCCGGGACAGGGTTTACCCAAGTGCAGTATTTT
TRBV7-2	few	TRBJ2-3	TRBD1	CASSWDRLTDTQYF	TGTGCCAGCAGCTGGGACAGGCTCACAGATACGCAGTATTTT
TRBV27	.	TRBJ1-6	.	CASSHEAATSSYNSPLHF	TGTGCCAGCAGTCATGAGGCCGCTACTAGCTCCTATAATTCACCCCTCCACTTT
TRBV21-1	.	TRBJ1-2	.	CASSKALGQGVAYGYTF	TGTGCCAGCAGCAAAGCCCTGGGACAGGGGGTGGCCTATGGCTACACCTTC
TRBV7-8	.	TRBJ2-7	.	CASSGAAYNEQYF	TGTGCCAGCAGCGGGGCCGCCTACAATGAGCAGTACTTC
TRBV30	few	TRBJ2-1	TRBD2	CAWSVTAGGYNEQFF	TGTGCCTGGAGTGTAACCGCGGGGGGGTACAATGAGCAGTTCTTC
TRBV20-1	many	TRBJ2-7	TRBD2	CSAPPPGGMRSYEQYF	TGCAGTGCGCCTCCCCCGGGGGGAATGCGGTCCTACGAGCAGTACTTC
TRBV3-1	.	TRBJ1-6	.	CASSQGRLPLHF	TGTGCCAGCAGCCAAGGGAGACTACCCCTCCACTTT
TRBV5-4	.	TRBJ1-2	TRBD1	CASRGQPYGYTF	TGTGCCAGCCGGGGACAGCCCTATGGCTACACCTTC
TRBV15	.	TRBJ2-1	.	CATSYKSTGNNEQFF	TGTGCCACCAGCTATAAATCAACAGGAAACAATGAGCAGTTCTTC
TRBV7-2	.	TRBJ2-3	TRBD2	CASSRTRVSTDTQYF	TGTGCCAGCAGCAGGACTAGGGTTTCGACAGATACGCAGTATTTT
TRBV29-1	.	TRBJ2-4	.	CSVPGEGAKNIQYF	TGCAGCGTTCCGGGGGAAGGGGCCAAAAACATTCAGTACTTC
TRBV6-5	few	TRBJ1-2	TRBD1	CATLWTGDYSYGYTF	TGTGCCACCCTCTGGACAGGGGACTACTCCTATGGCTACACCTTC
TRBV6-6	.	TRBJ1-5	.	CASMGNQPQHF	TGTGCCAGCATGGGCAATCAGCCCCAGCATTTT
TRBV29-1	.	TRBJ2-7	TRBD1	CSVEVPRDRRFEQYF	TGCAGCGTTGAAGTTCCCCGGGACAGGCGGTTCGAGCAGTACTTC
TRBV20-1	.	TRBJ1-5	TRBD1	CSARDHRGGNQPQHF	TGCAGTGCTAGAGACCACAGGGGAGGCAATCAGCCCCAGCATTTT
TRBV5-1	few	TRBJ2-1	.	CASSVPPRDSYNEQFF	TGCGCCAGCAGCGTGCCCCCTAGGGACTCCTACAATGAGCAGTTCTTC
TRBV5-1	.	TRBJ2-7	TRBD2	CASVGTSGNEQYF	TGCGCCAGCGTTGGGACTAGCGGGAACGAGCAGTACTTC
TRBV10-3	once	TRBJ2-7	TRBD2	CAISETSGSSYEQYF	TGTGCCATCAGTGAGACTAGCGGGAGTTCCTACGAGCAGTACTTC
TRBV4-3	once	TRBJ2-4	.	CASSQDRDQSAKNIQYF	TGCGCCAGCAGCCAAGATAGGGACCAGAGCGCCAAAAACATTCAGTACTTC
TRBV5-1	.	TRBJ2-5	.	CASSLELGEETQYF	TGCGCCAGCAGCTTGGAGTTAGGGGAAGAGACCCAGTACTTC
TRBV15	.	TRBJ2-1	TRBD1	CATKGQGVYNEQFF	TGTGCCACCAAGGGACAGGGGGTCTACAATGAGCAGTTCTTC
TRBV20-1	.	TRBJ1-6	TRBD1	CSARDAGGSSYNSPLHF	TGCAGTGCTAGAGATGCAGGGGGCAGCTCCTATAATTCACCCCTCCACTTT
TRBV28	.	TRBJ2-1	.	CASKAYGSYDEQFF	TGTGCCAGCAAGGCCTACGGCTCCTACGATGAGCAGTTCTTC
TRBV20-1	few	TRBJ2-5	.	CSATPNWGSEAQYF	TGCAGTGCTACCCCAAACTGGGGTTCGGAGGCCCAGTACTTC
TRBV3-1	.	TRBJ2-5	.	CASSQESAGAIQETQYF	TGTGCCAGCAGCCAAGAATCTGCAGGGGCCATACAAGAGACCCAGTACTTC
TRBV7-8	.	TRBJ1-2	TRBD1	CASSPPGQASNGYTF	TGTGCCAGCAGCCCGCCGGGACAGGCGTCCAATGGCTACACCTTC
TRBV20-1	few	TRBJ2-3	.	CSARQGDTQYF	TGCAGTGCCCGGCAAGGCGATACGCAGTATTTT
TRBV7-8	.	TRBJ1-5	.	CASSLVGRGLREPQHF	TGTGCCAGCAGCTTAGTCGGCAGGGGCCTCCGGGAGCCCCAGCATTTT
TRBV3-1	.	TRBJ2-5	TRBD1	CASSQGATGAGETQYF	TGTGCCAGCAGCCAAGGGGCGACAGGGGCGGGGGAGACCCAGTACTTC
TRBV7-2	few	TRBJ2-7	TRBD1	CASSTRTGAYEQYF	TGTGCCAGCAGCACACGGACAGGGGCCTACGAGCAGTACTTC
TRBV20-1	.	TRBJ2-1	.	CSASLPGALDEQFF	TGCAGTGCTAGTTTACCGGGGGCGTTGGATGAGCAGTTCTTC
TRBV20-1	once	TRBJ2-7	.	CSAREIRVISYEQYF	TGCAGTGCTAGAGAAATTAGAGTGATATCCTACGAGCAGTACTTC
TRBV6-6	.	TRBJ2-4	TRBD2	CASSYSTPSSGRGEQYF	TGTGCCAGCAGTTACTCGACCCCTTCTAGCGGGAGGGGGGAGCAGTACTTC
TRBV7-9	.	TRBJ2-4	.	CASSKGTAKNIQYF	TGTGCCAGCAGCAAAGGGACAGCCAAAAACATTCAGTACTTC
TRBV20-1	.	TRBJ2-7	.	CSAIPAEAYEQYF	TGCAGTGCTATCCCAGCGGAAGCCTACGAGCAGTACTTC
TRBV11-1	many	TRBJ2-6	.	CASSPQGSGAGANVLTF	TGTGCCAGCAGCCCCCAAGGATCGGGAGCTGGGGCCAACGTCCTGACTTTC
TRBV29-1	.	TRBJ2-1	.	CSVEESSYSEQFF	TGCAGCGTTGAGGAGAGCTCCTACAGTGAGCAGTTCTTC
TRBV7-9	few	TRBJ2-1	TRBD1	CASSLVRAGGIYNEQFF	TGTGCCAGCAGCTTAGTCAGGGCAGGGGGCATCTACAATGAGCAGTTCTTC
TRBV7-7	few	TRBJ2-1	.	CASSLGPSGWDEQFF	TGTGCTAGCAGCTTAGGACCCAGCGGCTGGGATGAGCAGTTCTTC
TRBV20-1	.	TRBJ2-1	TRBD2	CSARRGGPNEQFF	TGCAGTGCTAGGCGGGGAGGGCCAAATGAGCAGTTCTTC
TRBV12-3/TRBV12-4	.	TRBJ1-4	TRBD1	CASSFDRAREKLFF	TGTGCCAGCAGTTTCGACAGGGCGAGAGAAAAACTGTTTTTT
TRBV28	.	TRBJ2-5	.	CASTALAPLNEQYF	TGTGCCAGCACCGCACTAGCTCCCCTAAATGAGCAGTACTTC
TRBV27	once	TRBJ2-1	.	CASSFFGEQFF	TGTGCCAGCAGTTTTTTTGGTGAGCAGTTCTTC
TRBV2	few	TRBJ2-3	.	CASSERTDTQYF	TGTGCCAGCAGTGAGCGCACAGATACGCAGTATTTT
TRBV18	.	TRBJ2-7	TRBD1	CASSQGQDSYEQYF	TGTGCCAGCTCGCAGGGACAGGATTCCTACGAGCAGTACTTC
TRBV5-1	.	TRBJ1-1	TRBD1	CASSWGTGGREAFF	TGCGCCAGCAGCTGGGGGACAGGGGGGAGAGAAGCTTTCTTT
TRBV4-2	few	TRBJ2-1	.	CASSQDYSSEQFF	TGTGCCAGCAGCCAAGATTACAGTAGTGAGCAGTTCTTC
TRBV9	few	TRBJ2-4	.	CASSVAVGVQYF	TGTGCCAGCAGCGTAGCGGTGGGGGTCCAGTACTTC
TRBV20-1	.	TRBJ1-2	.	CSASPTGRGHGYTF	TGCAGTGCTAGCCCTACGGGGAGAGGGCATGGCTACACCTTC
TRBV7-2	.	TRBJ2-7	.	CASSLEITRGGEQYF	TGTGCCAGCAGCTTAGAGATTACTAGGGGGGGCGAGCAGTACTTC
TRBV25-1	.	TRBJ1-6	.	CASSAIQFSPLHF	TGTGCCAGCAGTGCAATACAGTTCTCACCCCTCCACTTT
TRBV2	.	TRBJ1-5	.	CASSADRNQPQHF	TGTGCCAGCAGTGCGGACCGTAATCAGCCCCAGCATTTT
TRBV12-3/TRBV12-4	.	TRBJ1-6	TRBD1	CASSRQGNSPLHF	TGTGCCAGCAGCAGACAGGGAAATTCACCCCTCCACTTT